Each of the 2 T cell receptor beta chains below was sequenced from the same sample in a study of control samples from healthy donors and cancer patients. This table comes from immunoSEQ multiplex PCR, and its TCRdb copy is limited to in-frame clones, with some not included. Of 20,000 to 30,000 clones listed, approximately 90% are singletons. The sequenced sample was PBMCs. These TCRs come from a middle-aged man with lung cancer.

The rearrangement uses TRBV6-5 and TRBJ1-1; 8 nucleotides match TRBD1. V trimming: 6 bases; J trimming: 5 bases; junction bases outside the gene matches: 5. In germline, CDR1 is MNHEY, CDR2 SVGAGI. The CDR3 runs 13 residues. The chain's CDR3 is CASSRQGKTEAFF. CDR3 DNA: TGTGCCAGCAGCAGACAGGGGAAGACTGAAGCTTTCTTT.

The chain uses TRBV29-1 and TRBJ2-1, with 13 bases that match TRBD2. Trimming cost V 6 bases and J 5 bases; bases outside gene matches: 10. The CDR3 consists of 16 residues. In germline, CDR1 is SQVTM, CDR2 ANQGSEA. The CDR3 reads CSVETSGGIFNNEQFF. The CDR3 nucleotides read TGCAGCGTAGAGACTAGCGGGGGGATATTTAACAATGAGCAGTTCTTC.